This TCR beta chain was found in a study of regulatory T cells in long-lasting Graves disease. Study-wide results and limits: Thyroid tissue was not sampled; only peripheral blood was.

This sample's time point: newly diagnosed GD, antithyroid drugs for less than 3 months. Generation of the TCR library employed RNA extracted from PBMCs. Trimming left V 6 bases short and J 1 base short, with 12 bases between. The CDR3 covers 13 residues. Germline assignment: CDR1 SQVTM and CDR2 ANQGSEA. Construction of TCR beta libraries relied on iRepertoire HTBI primers and on Arm-PCR targeting CDR3 regions. TCRdb processed the multiplex PCR reads anew with MiXCR; each CDR3 protein has one entry. The data show 350,000 to 450,000 distinct CDR3 sequences, approximately 16% seen once. Note on this clonotype: Its antigen is unknown.

In addition, the sample was reused for a study of T cells in Graves' hyperthyroidism and ophthalmopathy. From that study: Graves' hyperthyroidism showing no ophthalmopathy progression within 18 months was considered stable.

This sequence originates from a woman between 35 and 50 years old with Graves disease. The starting material was peripheral blood mononuclear cells (PBMCs), obtained at new diagnosis, from a patient treated with antithyroid drugs. This rearrangement joins TRBV29-1 to TRBJ1-1; a possible D gene is TRBD1 (5 bases). In DNA, the CDR3 is TGCAGCGTCCGTTTTAGGGGGAACACTGAAGCTTTCTTT. Protein: CSVRFRGNTEAFF.